This T cell receptor (beta chain) was sequenced for a study of T cells in Graves' hyperthyroidism and ophthalmopathy. For ophthalmopathy patients, the Clinical Activity Score was at least 3 and the NOSPECS grade at least 4; duration was under 3 months. This clonotype was detected a few times. Germline-derived CDR1 and CDR2 are MNHEY and SVGEGT. The germline V and J ends were trimmed by 2 bases and 3 bases, with 6 bases remaining between them. The CDR3 contains 13 residues. TCR beta CDR3 sequences were amplified from RNA transcripts. A set of HTBI primers served as the primers for a first-round RT-PCR of the TCR CDR3. TCRdb reanalysed the multiplex PCR reads using MiXCR and keeps one entry per CDR3 protein. The sample holds fewer than 550,000 distinct CDR3 sequences, 24% seen once.

The sequence derives from a woman aged 25 to 39 with Graves' ophthalmopathy. The V and J genes are TRBV6-2 or TRBV6-3 and TRBJ2-3; D is undetermined. Sequenced input: blood. The CDR3 DNA reads as TGTGCCAGCAGTTACCAAGCTACAGATACGCAGTATTTT. Its translation is CASSYQATDTQYF.